Presented here are 24 T cell receptor beta chains from one specimen sequenced in a study of blood T cell repertoires in COVID-19. The method was immunoSEQ multiplex PCR; TCRdb's version includes in-frame clones alone and lacks a portion of them. This table holds 200,000 to 250,000 clones, approximately 83% found once. The sequencing sample was made of PBMCs or T cells enriched from blood (not recorded which). The receptors stem from a woman aged 40 to 49 who had been exposed to COVID-19.

This rearrangement joins TRBV6-5 to TRBJ2-7, with D maybe TRBD1 (7 bases). This CDR3 region has 15 residues. Germline values: CDR1 MNHEY, CDR2 SVGAGI. V was clipped by 2 bases and J by 4 bases, with 15 bases between them. The CDR3 loop reads CASSYRPGGPYEQYF. The CDR3 nucleotides read TGTGCCAGCAGTTACAGGCCAGGGGGGCCTTACGAGCAGTACTTC.

This clone came up once. This rearrangement joins TRBV7-8 to TRBJ2-1; D perhaps matches TRBD2 (6 bases). The CDR3 runs 19 residues. CDR1 is SGHVS and CDR2 is FQNEAQ in the germline V gene. Trimming pared 2 bases from V and 1 base from J, leaving 21 bases between. In DNA form, the CDR3 reads TGTGCCAGCAGCTTACTATCTGTGGGGGGAGTAGGGTCCTACAATGAGCAGTTCTTC. Protein sequence: CASSLLSVGGVGSYNEQFF.

The V gene is TRBV30, the J gene TRBJ2-1; 8 bases match TRBD1. The CDR3 consists of 18 residues. Germline trimming cut 0 bases from V and 5 bases from J; bases unmatched to any gene: 15. The germline CDR1 and CDR2 sequences are GTSNPN and SVGIG (reference sequence). The CDR3 here is CAWSVRPIWQGAHNEQFF. CDR3 coding DNA: TGTGCCTGGAGTGTACGGCCCATCTGGCAGGGGGCCCACAATGAGCAGTTCTTC.

V usage is TRBV4-3 and J usage is TRBJ2-3, with D possibly being TRBD1 (5 bases). V lost 3 bases, J lost 5 bases, and 6 bases lay in between. Germline CDR1 LGHNA, CDR2 YSLEER. The CDR3 is made up of 12 amino acids. In DNA form, the CDR3 reads TGCGCCAGCAGCCAGCAGGGAGATACGCAGTATTTT. Translation gives CASSQQGDTQYF.

The chain uses TRBV11-3 and TRBJ2-7; 10 nucleotides line up with TRBD1. Germline V CDR1 and CDR2: SGHNT, YENEEA. Unmatched junction bases numbered 6, after V lost 5 bases and J lost 2 bases. The CDR3 has 15 amino acids. The CDR3 DNA reads as TGTGCCAGCAGCCGGGGGGACAGGGGTACCTACGAGCAGTACTTC. Its protein product is CASSRGDRGTYEQYF.

The J gene is TRBJ2-1, the V gene TRBV7-8, with 10 bases identical to TRBD2. The CDR3 loop spans 18 amino acids. Trimming removed 5 bases from V and 2 bases from J; junction bases left unmatched: 12. The germline V gene encodes CDR1 SGHVS and CDR2 FQNEAQ. The CDR3 DNA sequence: TGTGCCAGCAGCGGCAATTTGATAGCGGGGGGACCCTACAATGAGCAGTTCTTC. Its translation: CASSGNLIAGGPYNEQFF. The whole variable domain, remainder taken from reference TRBV7-8 and TRBJ2-1, is GAGVSQSPRYKVAKRGQDVALRCDPISGHVSLFWYQQALGQGPEFLTYFQNEAQLDKSGLPSDRFFAERPEGSVSTLKIQRTQQEDSAVYLCASSGNLIAGGPYNEQFFGPGTRLTVL.

This sequence joins TRBV5-1 and TRBJ2-3; no firm D call. V was shortened by 1 base and J by 2 bases, with 11 bases between the two germline ends. Germline lookup yields CDR1 SGHRS and CDR2 YFSETQ. This CDR3 comprises 15 residues. The CDR3 sequence: CASSLNPRPTDTQYF. The CDR3 nucleotides read TGCGCCAGCAGCTTGAATCCCAGGCCCACAGATACGCAGTATTTT.

CDR3 bases: TGTGCCAGCAGCGCGCGGGGGCAGGGGAGGGTCGAGCAGTACTTC. Translating gives CASSARGQGRVEQYF. The J gene is TRBJ2-7, the V gene TRBV7-2; D may be TRBD2 (7 bases). V gave up 5 bases and J gave up 6 bases, with 20 bases separating them. Germline V gene sequence: CDR1 SGHTA, CDR2 FQGNSA. The CDR3 has 15 amino acids.

The gene calls are TRBV5-5 and TRBJ1-6; D is ambiguous. V was pared by 4 bases and J by 0 bases, with 14 bases between. The CDR3 consists of 17 residues. CDR1 is SGHKS and CDR2 is YYEKEE in the germline V gene (reference sequence). The chain's CDR3 is CASSGGSGSSYNSPLHF. CDR3 in DNA: TGTGCCAGCAGCGGAGGGTCGGGGAGCTCCTATAATTCACCCCTCCACTTT.

The chain combines TRBV7-9 with TRBJ1-2, with 8 bases lining up with TRBD1. Germline trimming cut 3 bases from V and 8 bases from J; bases unmatched to any gene: 8. Germline CDR1 reads SEHNR; CDR2 reads FQNEAQ (reference sequence). This CDR3 is 14 amino acids long. The CDR3 nucleotides are TGTGCCAGCAGCTTCCCCGGACAGGGAGAAGGCTACACCTTC. Translated: CASSFPGQGEGYTF. The full variable domain, in which reference TRBV7-9 and TRBJ1-2 provide the parts outside the CDR3, is DTGVSQNPRHKITKRGQNVTFRCDPISEHNRLYWYRQTLGQGPEFLTYFQNEAQLEKSRLLSDRFSAERPKGSFSTLEIQRTEQGDSAMYLCASSFPGQGEGYTFGSGTRLTVV.

The chain is built from TRBV18 and TRBJ1-6, with TRBD1 identical over 7 bases. From germline, CDR1 is KGHSH and CDR2 LQKENI. Trimming took 5 bases from V and 7 from J; bases not matched to a gene: 5. There are 14 residues in the CDR3. CDR3 region: CASSAGTANSPLHF. CDR3 coding DNA: TGTGCCAGCTCAGCCGGGACAGCGAATTCACCCCTCCACTTT.

This chain connects TRBV7-2 to TRBJ2-1, with D uncertain. The CDR3 sequence is 16 residues long. Germline V gives CDR1 SGHTA, CDR2 FQGNSA. V was pared by 5 bases and J by 4 bases, with 18 bases between. CDR3 amino acids: CASSRLTTPLYNEQFF. The CDR3 DNA reads as TGTGCCAGCAGCCGGCTAACGACTCCACTATACAATGAGCAGTTCTTC.

The chain has TRBV7-3 and TRBJ2-1, with D perhaps TRBD2 (6 bases). V was clipped by 5 bases and J by 8 bases, with 28 bases between them. The CDR3 covers 18 residues. Germline CDR1 reads SGHTA; CDR2 reads FQGTGA. CDR3 sequence: CASSHGGGIARNGHEQFF. CDR3 coding DNA: TGTGCCAGCAGCCATGGTGGGGGGATAGCGCGTAACGGCCATGAGCAGTTCTTC.

The V call is TRBV19, the J call TRBJ2-6, with a possible D match to TRBD2 (5 bases). The CDR3 is 12 amino acids. Germline lookup yields CDR1 LNHDA and CDR2 SQIVND (reference sequence). Trimming pared 3 bases from V and 19 bases from J, leaving 16 bases between. For the CDR3, the DNA is TGTGCCAGTAGTATCGGTCCGGGGTTTACCACTTTC. Residues: CASSIGPGFTTF. The whole variable domain, filled in from reference TRBV19 and TRBJ2-6, reads DGGITQSPKYLFRKEGQNVTLSCEQNLNHDAMYWYRQDPGQGLRLIYYSQIVNDFQKGDIAEGYSVSREKKESFPLTVTSAQKNPTAFYLCASSIGPGFTTFGAGSRLTVL.

The rearrangement joins TRBV4-3 to TRBJ1-4, with D unclear. The CDR3 sequence is 13 residues long. Trimming shortened V by 0 bases and J by 8 bases, and 7 bases separated the two germline ends. CDR1 is LGHNA and CDR2 is YSLEER in the germline V gene. The CDR3 bases are TGCGCCAGCAGCCAAGATATTAGCGAAAAACTGTTTTTT. This translates into CASSQDISEKLFF.

The chain carries TRBV28 and TRBJ1-1; TRBD1 matches at 7 bases. Losses at the gene ends were 6 bases for V and 3 bases for J; bases not matched to a gene: 13. Looked up from germline, CDR1 is MDHEN and CDR2 is SYDVKM. The CDR3 has 16 residues. Here the CDR3 DNA reads TGTGCCAGCAGCGCAGCCCTTGCCAGGGGGGACACTGAAGCTTTCTTT. Residues: CASSAALARGDTEAFF.

The chain recombines TRBV5-5 with TRBJ1-5; TRBD1 matches 7 bases. The germline CDR1 and CDR2 sequences are SGHKS and YYEKEE (reference sequence). This CDR3 has 17 residues. V lost 4 bases, J lost 0 bases, and 10 bases stayed unmatched. CDR3: CASSPGQFYYSNQPQHF. DNA for the CDR3: TGTGCCAGCAGCCCGGGACAGTTTTACTATAGCAATCAGCCCCAGCATTTT.

This clone came up a few times. The V gene is TRBV6-5, the J gene TRBJ2-5, with 7 bases fitting TRBD1. Germline V CDR1 and CDR2: MNHEY, SVGAGI. The CDR3 covers 15 residues. The V and J ends lost 4 bases and 5 bases, in that order; junction bases with no gene match: 10. This chain's CDR3 is CASSSALRGRETQYF. DNA of the CDR3: TGTGCCAGCAGTTCCGCCCTAAGGGGGCGCGAGACCCAGTACTTC.

This clone was detected only a few times. The rearrangement links TRBV19 to TRBJ1-5, with 9 nucleotides matching TRBD1. CDR1 is LNHDA and CDR2 is SQIVND in the germline V gene (reference sequence). The CDR3 extends over 17 amino acids. The ends lost 5 bases at V and 3 bases at J; junction bases unmatched: 11. This chain's CDR3 is CASSSGPGQGYNQPQHF. DNA for the CDR3: TGTGCCAGTAGTTCAGGCCCGGGACAGGGATACAATCAGCCCCAGCATTTT.

The chain recombines TRBV5-8 with TRBJ2-1, with D perhaps TRBD1 (5 bases). Germline values: CDR1 SGHTS, CDR2 YDEGEE. Trimming pared 5 bases from V and 1 base from J, leaving 22 bases between. The CDR3 is 18 residues long. In DNA form, the CDR3 reads TGTGCCAGCAGGAGAAGGGGTTTCACGGGCCCATCCTACAATGAGCAGTTCTTC. Translating it yields CASRRRGFTGPSYNEQFF.

In this sample, this clone turned up once. This chain joins TRBV19 and TRBJ2-3; no clear D. The ends were cut back, 6 bases at V and 6 bases at J, with 13 bases in the middle. The CDR3 totals 13 residues. CDR1 and CDR2 (germline): LNHDA, SQIVND (reference sequence). The CDR3 nucleotides are TGTGCCAGTAGAAGCGACCACAAGGATACGCAGTATTTT. Protein sequence: CASRSDHKDTQYF. Full variable domain (rest looked up from reference TRBV19 and TRBJ2-3): DGGITQSPKYLFRKEGQNVTLSCEQNLNHDAMYWYRQDPGQGLRLIYYSQIVNDFQKGDIAEGYSVSREKKESFPLTVTSAQKNPTAFYLCASRSDHKDTQYFGPGTRLTVL.

The chain links TRBV11-1 to TRBJ1-2; D might be TRBD1 (6 bases). Trimming took off 5 bases at V and 8 bases at J, with 12 bases between the two ends. CDR1 and CDR2 (germline): SGHAT, FQDESV (reference sequence). The CDR3 consists of 12 residues. The CDR3 DNA follows: TGTGCCAGCAGCCATTCAGGGGTCGGCTACACCTTC. Its protein product is CASSHSGVGYTF.

This clone was seen a few times. At one of its ends the junction is not consistent with the germline gene, which may arise from a read error. This chain links TRBV19 with TRBJ2-6; tentative D call: TRBD1 (5 bases). The CDR3 covers 17 residues. CDR1 is LNHDA, CDR2 SQIVND, per germline (reference sequence). The CDR3 spells CASSIGTGPSRANVLTF. The CDR3 DNA reads as TGTGCCAGTAGTATAGGTACAGGCCCCTCTAGGGCCAACGTCCTGACTTTC.

The rearrangement uses TRBV5-1 and TRBJ1-1, with D maybe TRBD1 (5 bases). From germline, CDR1 is SGHRS and CDR2 YFSETQ. The V end was cut by 1 base, the J end by 7 bases, with 29 bases between. The CDR3 loop spans 19 amino acids. CDR3 region: CASSLSPRSTGRGVSEAFF. CDR3 nucleotide sequence: TGCGCCAGCAGCTTGTCTCCGCGGTCTACGGGGCGCGGGGTGAGTGAAGCTTTCTTT.